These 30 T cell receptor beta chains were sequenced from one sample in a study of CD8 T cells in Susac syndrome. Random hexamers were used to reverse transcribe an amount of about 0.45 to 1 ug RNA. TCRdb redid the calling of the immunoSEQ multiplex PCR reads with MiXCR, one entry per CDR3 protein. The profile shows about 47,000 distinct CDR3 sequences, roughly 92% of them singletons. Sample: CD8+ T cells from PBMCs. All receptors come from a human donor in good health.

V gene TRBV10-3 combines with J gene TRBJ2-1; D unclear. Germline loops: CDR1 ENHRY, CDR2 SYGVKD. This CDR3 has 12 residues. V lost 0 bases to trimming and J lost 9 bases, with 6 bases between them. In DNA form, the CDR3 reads TGTGCCATCAGTGAGTCAGGTTTTGAGCAGTTCTTC. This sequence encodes CAISESGFEQFF.

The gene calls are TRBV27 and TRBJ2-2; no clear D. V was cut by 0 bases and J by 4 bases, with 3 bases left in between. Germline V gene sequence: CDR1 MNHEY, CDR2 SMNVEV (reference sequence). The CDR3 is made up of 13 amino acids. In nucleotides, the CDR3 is TGTGCCAGCAGTTTATCAGGCACCGGGGAGCTGTTTTTT. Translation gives CASSLSGTGELFF.

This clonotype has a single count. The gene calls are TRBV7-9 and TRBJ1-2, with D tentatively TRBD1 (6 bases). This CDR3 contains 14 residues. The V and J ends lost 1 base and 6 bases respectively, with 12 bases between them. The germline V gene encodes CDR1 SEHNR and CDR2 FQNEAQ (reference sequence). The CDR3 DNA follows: TGTGCCAGCAGCTTAGTCGGGGACACCGATGGCTACACCTTC. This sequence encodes CASSLVGDTDGYTF. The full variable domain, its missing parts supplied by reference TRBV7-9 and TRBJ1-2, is DTGVSQNPRHKITKRGQNVTFRCDPISEHNRLYWYRQTLGQGPEFLTYFQNEAQLEKSRLLSDRFSAERPKGSFSTLEIQRTEQGDSAMYLCASSLVGDTDGYTFGSGTRLTVV.

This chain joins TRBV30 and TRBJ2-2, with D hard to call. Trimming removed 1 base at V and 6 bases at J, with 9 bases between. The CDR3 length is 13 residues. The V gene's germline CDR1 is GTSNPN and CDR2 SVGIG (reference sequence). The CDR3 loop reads CAWSESWAGELFF. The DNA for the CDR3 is TGTGCCTGGAGTGAAAGTTGGGCCGGGGAGCTGTTTTTT.

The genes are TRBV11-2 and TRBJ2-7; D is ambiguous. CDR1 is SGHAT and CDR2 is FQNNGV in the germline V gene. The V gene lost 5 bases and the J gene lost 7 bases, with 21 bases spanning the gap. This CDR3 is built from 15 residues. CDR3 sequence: CASSPENGPSVEQYF. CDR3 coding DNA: TGTGCCAGCAGCCCCGAGAACGGACCCTCGGTTGAGCAGTACTTC.

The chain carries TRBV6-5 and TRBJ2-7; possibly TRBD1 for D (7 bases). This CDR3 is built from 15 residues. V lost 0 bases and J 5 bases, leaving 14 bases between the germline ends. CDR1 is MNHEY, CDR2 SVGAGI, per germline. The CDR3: CASSYSIRGVDEQYF. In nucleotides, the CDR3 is TGTGCCAGCAGTTACTCGATCAGGGGGGTCGACGAGCAGTACTTC.

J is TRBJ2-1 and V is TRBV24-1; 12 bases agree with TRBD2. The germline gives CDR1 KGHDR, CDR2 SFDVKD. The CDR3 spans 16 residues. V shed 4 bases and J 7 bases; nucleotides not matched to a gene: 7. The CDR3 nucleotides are TGTGCCACCAGTGACCAGACTAGCGGGAGTTGGAATGAGCAGTTCTTC. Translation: CATSDQTSGSWNEQFF.

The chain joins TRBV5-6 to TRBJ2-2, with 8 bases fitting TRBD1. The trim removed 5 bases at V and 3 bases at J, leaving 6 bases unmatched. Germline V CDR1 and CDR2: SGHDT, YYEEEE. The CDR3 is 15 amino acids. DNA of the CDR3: TGTGCCAGCAGAGGGGGACAGGACGACACCGGGGAGCTGTTTTTT. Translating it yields CASRGGQDDTGELFF.

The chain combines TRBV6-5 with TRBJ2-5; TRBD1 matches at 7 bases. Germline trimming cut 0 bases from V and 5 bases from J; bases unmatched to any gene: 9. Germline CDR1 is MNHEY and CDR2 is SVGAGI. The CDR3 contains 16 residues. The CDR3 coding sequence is TGTGCCAGCAGTTACTCAGAGGACAGGAGCTACGAGACCCAGTACTTC. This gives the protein CASSYSEDRSYETQYF.

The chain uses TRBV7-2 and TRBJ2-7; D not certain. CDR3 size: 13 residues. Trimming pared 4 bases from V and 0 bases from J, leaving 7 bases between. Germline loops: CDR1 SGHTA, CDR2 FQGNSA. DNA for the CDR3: TGTGCCAGCAGCTCCTCCCTCTCCTACGAGCAGTACTTC. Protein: CASSSSLSYEQYF.

This CDR3 is CASSLLQGGTEAFF. The CDR3 DNA is TGTGCCAGCAGTTTATTACAGGGCGGGACTGAAGCTTTCTTT. This chain uses TRBV12-3 or TRBV12-4 with TRBJ1-1; perhaps TRBD1 as D (6 bases). CDR3 length: 14 amino acids. Between the trimmed V and J ends, which lost 2 bases and 5 bases, there was a span of 12 bases.

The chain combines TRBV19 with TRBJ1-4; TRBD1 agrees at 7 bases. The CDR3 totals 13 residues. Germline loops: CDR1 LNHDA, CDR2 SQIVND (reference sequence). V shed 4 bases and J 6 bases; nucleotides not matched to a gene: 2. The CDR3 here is CASSTGGDEKLFF. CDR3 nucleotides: TGTGCCAGTAGTACAGGGGGTGATGAAAAACTGTTTTTT.

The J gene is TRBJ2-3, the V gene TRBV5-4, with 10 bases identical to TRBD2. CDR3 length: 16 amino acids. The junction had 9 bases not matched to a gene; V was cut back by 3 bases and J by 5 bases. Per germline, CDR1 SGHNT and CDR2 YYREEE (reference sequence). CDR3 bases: TGTGCCAGCAGCTCGGGAGCGGGAGGGGTAAAAGATACGCAGTATTTT. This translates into CASSSGAGGVKDTQYF.

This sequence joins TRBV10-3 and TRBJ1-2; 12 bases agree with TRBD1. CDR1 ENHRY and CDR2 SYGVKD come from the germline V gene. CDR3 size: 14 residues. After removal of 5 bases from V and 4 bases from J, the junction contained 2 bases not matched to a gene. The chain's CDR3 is CAISSGQGAYGYTF. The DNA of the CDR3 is TGTGCCATCAGTTCGGGACAGGGGGCCTATGGCTACACCTTC.

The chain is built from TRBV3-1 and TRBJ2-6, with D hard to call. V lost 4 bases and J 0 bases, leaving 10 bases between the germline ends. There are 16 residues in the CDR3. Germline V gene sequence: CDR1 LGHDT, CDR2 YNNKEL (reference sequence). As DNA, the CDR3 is TGTGCCAGCAGCCCAGCTCGATACTCTGGGGCCAACGTCCTGACTTTC. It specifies CASSPARYSGANVLTF.

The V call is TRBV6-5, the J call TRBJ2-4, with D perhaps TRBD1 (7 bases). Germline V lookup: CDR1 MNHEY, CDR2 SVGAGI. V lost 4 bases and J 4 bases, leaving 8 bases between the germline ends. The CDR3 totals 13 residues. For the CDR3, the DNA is TGTGCCAGCAGTTCAGGGGGGAAAAACATTCAGTACTTC. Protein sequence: CASSSGGKNIQYF.

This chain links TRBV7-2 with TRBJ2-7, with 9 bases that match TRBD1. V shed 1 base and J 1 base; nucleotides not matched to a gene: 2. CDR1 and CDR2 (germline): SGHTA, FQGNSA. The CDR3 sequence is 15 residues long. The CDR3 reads CASSLGTGASYEQYF. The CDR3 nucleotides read TGTGCCAGCAGCTTAGGGACAGGGGCTTCCTACGAGCAGTACTTC.

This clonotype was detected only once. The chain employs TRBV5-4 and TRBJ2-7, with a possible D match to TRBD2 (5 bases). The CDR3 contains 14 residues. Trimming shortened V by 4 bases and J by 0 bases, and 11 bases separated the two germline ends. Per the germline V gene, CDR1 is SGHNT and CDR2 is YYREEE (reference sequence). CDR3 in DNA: TGTGCCAGCAGCGGGCGAGGGAGCTCCTACGAGCAGTACTTC. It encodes CASSGRGSSYEQYF.

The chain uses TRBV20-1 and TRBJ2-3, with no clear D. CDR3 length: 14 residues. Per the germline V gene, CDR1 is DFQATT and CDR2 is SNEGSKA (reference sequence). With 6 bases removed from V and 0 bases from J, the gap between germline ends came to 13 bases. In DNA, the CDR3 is TGCAGTGCCCCTAGAAGGGTGAGCACAGATACGCAGTATTTT. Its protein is CSAPRRVSTDTQYF.

For the CDR3, the DNA is TGTGCCAGCAGCTTGTACTACGAGCAGTACTTC. It specifies CASSLYYEQYF. The chain is built from TRBV7-9 and TRBJ2-7, with D uncertain. Deletions cut 3 bases from V and 3 bases from J, with 3 bases between. The CDR3 extends over 11 amino acids. Germline V gives CDR1 SEHNR, CDR2 FQNEAQ (reference sequence).

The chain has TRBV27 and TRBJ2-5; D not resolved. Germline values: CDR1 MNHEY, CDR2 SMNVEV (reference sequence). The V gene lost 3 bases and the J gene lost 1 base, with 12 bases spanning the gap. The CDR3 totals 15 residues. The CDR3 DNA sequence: TGTGCCAGCAGTTTGTCGGCGGCCCCCCAAGAGACCCAGTACTTC. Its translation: CASSLSAAPQETQYF.

The CDR3 here is CASSFSPTGQGHTYEQYF. The DNA for the CDR3 is TGTGCCAGCAGCTTTAGCCCAACTGGACAGGGACATACCTACGAGCAGTACTTC. The chain employs TRBV7-9 and TRBJ2-7; TRBD1 matches at 8 bases. The V segment lost 3 bases and the J segment 2 bases; nucleotides outside the gene matches: 15. The CDR3 is 18 amino acids. Germline lookup yields CDR1 SEHNR and CDR2 FQNEAQ (reference sequence).

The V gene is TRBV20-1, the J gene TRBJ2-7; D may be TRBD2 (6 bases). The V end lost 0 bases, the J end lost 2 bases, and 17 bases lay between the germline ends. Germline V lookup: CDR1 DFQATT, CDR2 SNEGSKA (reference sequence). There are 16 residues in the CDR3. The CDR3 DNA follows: TGCAGTGCTAGAGATCTAAGCCCGAGCGGGCCCTACGAGCAGTACTTC. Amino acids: CSARDLSPSGPYEQYF.

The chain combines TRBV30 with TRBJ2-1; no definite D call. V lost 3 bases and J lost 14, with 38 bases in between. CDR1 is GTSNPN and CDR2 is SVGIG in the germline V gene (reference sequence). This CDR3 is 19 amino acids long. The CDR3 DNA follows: TGTGCCTGGAGAGATAGTCAAGGGATACACGCGGTAGGCCGATTGTGTGAGTTCTTC. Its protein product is CAWRDSQGIHAVGRLCEFF.

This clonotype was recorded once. The CDR3 nucleotides are TGTGCCAGCAGCCCGAGCGGGAGCCCCCTCGACGAGCAGTACTTC. Its protein is CASSPSGSPLDEQYF. This rearrangement joins TRBV6-5 to TRBJ2-7, with 8 positions matching TRBD2. The CDR3 contains 15 residues. CDR1 is MNHEY, CDR2 SVGAGI, per germline. Trimming took 6 bases from V and 5 from J; bases not matched to a gene: 12.

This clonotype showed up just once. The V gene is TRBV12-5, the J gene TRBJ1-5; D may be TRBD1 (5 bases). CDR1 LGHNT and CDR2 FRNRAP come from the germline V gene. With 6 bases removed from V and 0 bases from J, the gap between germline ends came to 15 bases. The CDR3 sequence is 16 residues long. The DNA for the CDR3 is TGTGCTAGTGGCTCCGACAGCGCCTATAGCAATCAGCCCCAGCATTTT. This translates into CASGSDSAYSNQPQHF.

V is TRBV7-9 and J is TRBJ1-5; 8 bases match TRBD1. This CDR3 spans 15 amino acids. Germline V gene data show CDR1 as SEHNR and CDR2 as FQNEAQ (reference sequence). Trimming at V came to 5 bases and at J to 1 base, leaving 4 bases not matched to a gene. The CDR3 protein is CASSTGQGSNQPQHF. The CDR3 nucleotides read TGTGCCAGCAGCACCGGACAGGGAAGCAATCAGCCCCAGCATTTT.

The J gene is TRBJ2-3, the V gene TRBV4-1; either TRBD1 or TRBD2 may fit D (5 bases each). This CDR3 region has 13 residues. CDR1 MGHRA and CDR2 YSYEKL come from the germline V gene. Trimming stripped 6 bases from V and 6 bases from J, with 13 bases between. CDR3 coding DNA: TGCGCCAGCAGTCCCGGGGCCTGGGATACGCAGTATTTT. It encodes CASSPGAWDTQYF.

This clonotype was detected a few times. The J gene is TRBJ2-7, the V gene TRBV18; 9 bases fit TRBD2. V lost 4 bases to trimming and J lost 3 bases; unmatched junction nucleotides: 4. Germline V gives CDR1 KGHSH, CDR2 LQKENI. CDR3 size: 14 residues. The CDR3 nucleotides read TGTGCCAGCTCACTAGCGGGAGAAGGCTACGAGCAGTACTTC. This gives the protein CASSLAGEGYEQYF.

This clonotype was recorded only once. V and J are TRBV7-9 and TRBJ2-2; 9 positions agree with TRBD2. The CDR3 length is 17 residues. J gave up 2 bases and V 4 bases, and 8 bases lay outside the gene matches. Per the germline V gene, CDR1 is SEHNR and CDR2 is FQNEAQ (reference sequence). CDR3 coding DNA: TGTGCCAGCAGCTCCCTTTTAGCGGGAGCTAACACCGGGGAGCTGTTTTTT. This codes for CASSSLLAGANTGELFF.